The source of this TCR beta chain is a study of shared clonotypes between healthy human individuals. Study results and caveats: Sorted-subset samples were not fully sequenced, rarefaction indicated. Naive subsets tended to show greater estimated richness than memory subsets.

Comment on this clone: Antigen specificity is unknown.

DNA at approximately 200 ng, 30,000 or so T cell genomes, went into sorted-subset replicate PCRs. Profiled with immunoSEQ multiplex PCR; TCRdb holds only in-frame clones, not every one. Of 2,500,000 or so clones listed, less than 95% are singletons. The germline V gene encodes CDR1 WNHNN and CDR2 SYGVQD (reference sequence). This CDR3 region has 13 residues. The V gene lost 0 bases and the J gene lost 2 bases, with 5 bases spanning the gap. The chain employs TRBV10-1 and TRBJ2-7, with D uncertain. Sequences were obtained from naive CD4+ T cells from PBMCs. Subset of the sample: CD45RA+ positively selected. The TCR originated in a man younger than 30 in good health. Some clones in this sample may be carry-over from other donors' samples. The CDR3 DNA sequence: TGCGCCAGCAGTGAGTCTTCTACCTACGAGCAGTACTTC. Its protein is CASSESSTYEQYF.